This TCR beta chain came from a study of T cell repertoires in cytomegalovirus infection. Overall study results and limits: HLA-C-restricted, CMV-specific TCR beta clonotypes were dominant ex vivo. Cumulative frequency of public TCR beta families picked out carriers of CMV plus the relevant HLA.

A word on this clonotype: Its cognate antigen is unknown.

Germline V CDR1 and CDR2: LGHNA, YNFKEQ. This CDR3 has 18 amino acids. The V end was cut by 3 bases, the J end by 3 bases, with 18 bases between. TCRdb re-analysed the reads in MiXCR, keeping a single row per CDR3 protein. The data hold tens of thousands of distinct CDR3 sequences, with around 18% observed a single time. The V call is TRBV4-2, the J call TRBJ2-6; possibly TRBD1 or TRBD2 for D (5 bases each). The TCR sequence derives from a human donor in good health (CMV status not recorded). Some clones in this sample may be carry-over from other donors' samples. This sample comprised CD8+ T cells from cultured PBMCs, obtained from culture after CMV antigen stimulation. CDR3 residues: CASSQGGPGARGANVLTF. CDR3 in DNA: TGTGCCAGCAGCCAGGGCGGGCCCGGGGCCCGTGGGGCCAACGTCCTGACTTTC.